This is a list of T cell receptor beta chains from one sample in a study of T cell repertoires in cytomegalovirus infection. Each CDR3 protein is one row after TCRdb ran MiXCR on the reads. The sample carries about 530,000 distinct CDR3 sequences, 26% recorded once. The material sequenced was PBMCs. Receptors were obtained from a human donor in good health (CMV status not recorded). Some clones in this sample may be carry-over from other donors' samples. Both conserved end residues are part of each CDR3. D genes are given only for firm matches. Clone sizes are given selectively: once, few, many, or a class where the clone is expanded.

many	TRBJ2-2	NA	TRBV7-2	CASSLGFGELFF	TGTGCCAGCAGCTTAGGTTTCGGGGAGCTGTTTTTT
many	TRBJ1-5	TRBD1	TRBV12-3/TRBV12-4	CASGQAMSDNSNQPQHF	TGTGCCAGCGGACAGGCCATGTCCGACAATAGCAATCAGCCCCAGCATTTT
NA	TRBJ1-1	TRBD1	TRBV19	CATSDRGRTEAFF	TGTGCCACTTCGGACAGGGGGCGGACTGAAGCTTTCTTT
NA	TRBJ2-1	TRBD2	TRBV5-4	CASNVLAGATQVMQFF	TGTGCCAGCAACGTTTTGGCGGGAGCCACCCAAGTCATGCAGTTCTTC
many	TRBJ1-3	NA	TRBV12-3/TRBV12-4	CASSRYASVPGNTIYF	TGTGCCAGCAGCCGATATGCTAGTGTGCCTGGAAACACCATATATTTT
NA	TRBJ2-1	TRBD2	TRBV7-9	CASTSLAAYNEQFF	TGTGCCAGCACATCCCTAGCGGCTTACAATGAGCAGTTCTTC
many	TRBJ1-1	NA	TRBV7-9	CASSLTDAGNTEAFF	TGTGCCAGCAGCTTGACGGACGCGGGGAACACTGAAGCTTTCTTT
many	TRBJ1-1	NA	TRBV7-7	CASSADENTEAFF	TGTGCCAGCAGCGCGGACGAGAACACTGAAGCTTTCTTT
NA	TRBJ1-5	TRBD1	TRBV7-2	CASSARQGFQPQHF	TGTGCCAGCAGCGCTAGACAGGGGTTTCAGCCCCAGCATTTT
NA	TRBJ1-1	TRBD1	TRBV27	CASRIRTGRNTEAFF	TGTGCCAGCAGAATCCGGACAGGGAGAAACACTGAAGCTTTCTTT
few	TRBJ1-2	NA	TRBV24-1	CATSDLTGDGYTF	TGTGCCACCAGTGATTTGACGGGCGATGGCTACACCTTC
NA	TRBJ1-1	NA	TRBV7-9	CASSLGTKNTEAFF	TGTGCCAGCAGCTTGGGGACAAAGAACACTGAAGCTTTCTTT
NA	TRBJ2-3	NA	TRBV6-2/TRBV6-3	CASSYSNRADTQYF	TGTGCCAGCAGTTACTCGAATAGGGCAGATACGCAGTATTTT
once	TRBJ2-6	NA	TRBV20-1	CSAHIGNRGGTALTF	TGCAGTGCACATATCGGCAACAGGGGAGGGACAGCCCTGACTTTC
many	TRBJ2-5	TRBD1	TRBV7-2	CASSLTAPTGGAQETQYF	TGTGCCAGCAGCCTTACCGCCCCGACAGGGGGGGCCCAAGAGACCCAGTACTTC
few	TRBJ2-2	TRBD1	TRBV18	CASSPGTGFNGELFF	TGTGCCAGCTCACCCGGGACAGGATTCAACGGGGAGCTGTTTTTT
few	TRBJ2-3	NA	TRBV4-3	CASSQGTGYRTDTQYF	TGCGCCAGCAGCCAGGGGACCGGTTACCGCACAGATACGCAGTATTTT
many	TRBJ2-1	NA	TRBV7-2	CASSSSSYNEQFF	TGTGCCAGCAGCTCGAGCTCCTACAATGAGCAGTTCTTC
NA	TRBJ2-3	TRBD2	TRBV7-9	CASSLGATSRRGDTQYF	TGTGCCAGCAGCTTAGGGGCGACTAGCAGGAGGGGTGATACGCAGTATTTT
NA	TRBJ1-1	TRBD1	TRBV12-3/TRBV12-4	CASFAAGGMNTEAFF	TGTGCCAGTTTCGCGGCAGGGGGAATGAACACTGAAGCTTTCTTT
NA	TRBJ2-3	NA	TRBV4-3	CASSQGVGGQDTQYF	TGCGCCAGCAGCCAAGGGGTAGGGGGGCAGGATACGCAGTATTTT
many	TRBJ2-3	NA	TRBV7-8	CASSLPAVGDTQYF	TGTGCCAGCAGCTTACCCGCGGTTGGGGATACGCAGTATTTT
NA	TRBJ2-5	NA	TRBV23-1	CASSQSYRPTQETQYF	TGCGCCAGCAGTCAATCCTACAGACCCACCCAAGAGACCCAGTACTTC
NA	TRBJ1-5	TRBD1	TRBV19	CASSADRGHSNQPQHF	TGTGCCAGTAGTGCCGACAGGGGGCATAGCAATCAGCCCCAGCATTTT
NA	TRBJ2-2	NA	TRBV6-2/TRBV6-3	CASSYSKVTGELFF	TGTGCCAGCAGTTACTCGAAGGTCACCGGGGAGCTGTTTTTT
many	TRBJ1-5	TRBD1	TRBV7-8	CASSSNRGRDNQPQHF	TGTGCCAGCAGCTCCAACAGGGGGCGAGACAATCAGCCCCAGCATTTT
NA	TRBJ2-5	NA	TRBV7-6	CASSLNTPLRETQYF	TGTGCCAGCAGCTTAAACACCCCCCTGAGAGAGACCCAGTACTTC
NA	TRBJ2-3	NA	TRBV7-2	CASSLGVDFTDTQYF	TGTGCCAGCAGCTTGGGAGTGGATTTCACAGATACGCAGTATTTT
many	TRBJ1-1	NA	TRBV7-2	CASSLVPGGNTEAFF	TGTGCCAGCAGCTTAGTTCCCGGGGGGAACACTGAAGCTTTCTTT
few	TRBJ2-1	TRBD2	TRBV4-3	CASSPRTSGRINEQFF	TGCGCCAGCAGCCCCAGGACTAGCGGGAGGATCAATGAGCAGTTCTTC
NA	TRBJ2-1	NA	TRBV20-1	CSARAADSYNEQFF	TGCAGTGCTAGAGCTGCGGACAGCTACAATGAGCAGTTCTTC
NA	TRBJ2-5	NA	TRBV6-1	CASSPPAGQTQETQYF	TGTGCCAGCAGTCCCCCCGCGGGCCAAACCCAAGAGACCCAGTACTTC
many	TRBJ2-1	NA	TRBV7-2	CASSSTREQFF	TGTGCCAGCAGCTCCACTAGAGAGCAGTTCTTC
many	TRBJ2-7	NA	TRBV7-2	CASSLSTFGKLTPEQYF	TGTGCCAGCAGCTTAAGTACTTTCGGTAAATTAACCCCCGAGCAGTACTTC
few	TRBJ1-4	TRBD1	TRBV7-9	CASSPTGQENEKLFF	TGTGCCAGCAGCCCGACCGGACAGGAGAATGAAAAACTGTTTTTT
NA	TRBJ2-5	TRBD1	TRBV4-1	CASSQEGQAYQETQYF	TGCGCCAGCAGCCAAGAGGGACAGGCGTACCAAGAGACCCAGTACTTC
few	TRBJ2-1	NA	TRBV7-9	CASSPLFPFGGPISYNEQFF	TGTGCCAGCAGCCCTTTGTTTCCTTTTGGCGGGCCGATCTCCTACAATGAGCAGTTCTTC
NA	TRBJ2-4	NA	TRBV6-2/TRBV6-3	CASSEPGLADYKNIQYF	TGTGCCAGCAGTGAACCAGGACTTGCGGACTACAAAAACATTCAGTACTTC
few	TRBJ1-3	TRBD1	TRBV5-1	CASSLETGGGNTIYF	TGCGCCAGCAGCTTGGAAACAGGGGGCGGAAACACCATATATTTT
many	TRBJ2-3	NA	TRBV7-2	CASSRGGDTDTQYF	TGTGCCAGCAGCCGCGGCGGTGACACAGATACGCAGTATTTT
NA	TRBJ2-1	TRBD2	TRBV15	CATSRLTGLPHGEQFF	TGTGCCACCAGCAGGTTAACGGGACTACCCCACGGTGAGCAGTTCTTC
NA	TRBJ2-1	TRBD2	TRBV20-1	CSAPGLVAYNEQFF	TGCAGTGCTCCCGGACTAGTCGCTTACAATGAGCAGTTCTTC